This T cell receptor (beta chain) was captured by sequencing in a study of blood T cell repertoires in COVID-19. Clinical history reported by participants formed the basis on which cohorts were assigned. On this clone itself: A read error may account for a junction end that differs from germline.

Libraries were prepared by immunoSEQ multiplex PCR; TCRdb keeps only in-frame clonotypes and omits some of them. The sample has 290,000 or so clones; around 86% are singletons. The CDR3 loop spans 20 amino acids. In germline, CDR1 is SGHTA, CDR2 FQGTGA. The sequencing sample was made of PBMCs or T cells enriched from blood (not recorded which). The chain uses TRBV7-3 and TRBJ1-1; possible D gene TRBD1, 5 bases. This TCR came from a woman aged 18-29 years who had recovered from COVID-19. The CDR3 region is CANSLMNLGSAGAPNTEAFF. The CDR3 DNA follows: TGTGCCAACAGCTTAATGAACCTTGGTTCTGCTGGGGCCCCGAACACTGAAGCTTTCTTT.